These 26 T cell receptor beta chains were all obtained from the same sample, sequenced in a study of graft-versus-host responses after intestinal transplantation. What these receptors recognize is not known. Profiling relied on immunoSEQ multiplex PCR, and the TCRdb table lists in-frame clones only, not all of them. The table includes tens of thousands of clones, 92% detected once. The sample consisted of unstimulated CD4+ T cells sorted from spleen or lymph node cells, taken before transplant. The receptors here all came from a human donor who was the organ donor for an intestinal transplant.

The chain couples TRBV20-1 to TRBJ1-4; D call uncertain. Germline CDR1 reads DFQATT; CDR2 reads SNEGSKA (reference sequence). Between the trimmed V and J ends, which lost 2 bases and 5 bases, there was a span of 0 bases. This CDR3 comprises 10 residues. CDR3 sequence reads: CSARNEKLFF. The CDR3 nucleotides read TGCAGTGCTAGAAATGAAAAACTGTTTTTT.

J is TRBJ2-5 and V is TRBV5-1; 10 nucleotides line up with TRBD2. This CDR3 contains 15 residues. The germline gives CDR1 SGHRS, CDR2 YFSETQ. The V segment lost 2 bases and the J segment 5 bases; nucleotides outside the gene matches: 6. CDR3 residues: CASSFLAGALETQYF. The DNA for the CDR3 is TGCGCCAGCAGCTTCCTAGCGGGGGCCCTCGAGACCCAGTACTTC.

V usage is TRBV30 and J usage is TRBJ2-5; D is perhaps TRBD1 or TRBD2 (6 bases each). V was clipped by 6 bases and J by 1 base, with 12 bases between them. The CDR3 length is 13 residues. Germline lookup yields CDR1 GTSNPN and CDR2 SVGIG (reference sequence). The CDR3 here is CACSRGAQETQYF. The CDR3 DNA is TGTGCCTGTAGTAGGGGGGCCCAAGAGACCCAGTACTTC.

The V and J genes are TRBV29-1 and TRBJ1-2; a possible D gene is TRBD1 (6 bases). CDR3 length: 11 amino acids. Trimming pared 7 bases from V and 5 bases from J, leaving 11 bases between. Germline V gene data show CDR1 as SQVTM and CDR2 as ANQGSEA. CDR3: CSASGVYGYTF. CDR3 coding DNA: TGCAGCGCCTCAGGGGTATATGGCTACACCTTC.

The J gene is TRBJ1-3, the V gene TRBV4-3; D call uncertain. Germline V gives CDR1 LGHNA, CDR2 YSLEER. The germline V and J ends were trimmed by 2 bases and 3 bases, with 20 bases remaining between them. The CDR3 is made up of 18 amino acids. The CDR3 loop reads CASSQRTRGGLGGNTIYF. CDR3 bases: TGCGCCAGCAGCCAAAGGACCCGGGGAGGGCTCGGTGGAAACACCATATATTTT.

This chain joins TRBV19 and TRBJ2-5; perhaps TRBD1 as D (6 bases). V lost 5 bases to trimming and J lost 0 bases, with 10 bases between them. This CDR3 has 14 amino acids. CDR1 and CDR2 (germline): LNHDA, SQIVND (reference sequence). The DNA of the CDR3 is TGTGCCAGTAGTTCACAGGGTCACCAAGAGACCCAGTACTTC. Its protein is CASSSQGHQETQYF.

This clone was detected only once. The CDR3 region has the DNA TGTGCCAGTAGTAGACAGGGCTATGGCTACACCTTC. Its translation: CASSRQGYGYTF. This chain joins TRBV19 and TRBJ1-2; 7 nucleotides line up with TRBD1. Germline lookup yields CDR1 LNHDA and CDR2 SQIVND (reference sequence). This CDR3 region has 12 residues. The V gene end was trimmed by 4 bases and the J gene end by 4 bases; junction bases not matched to a gene: 0.

This sequence joins TRBV29-1 and TRBJ2-7; TRBD2 is a possible D gene (6 bases). CDR3 length equals 16 residues. Between the trimmed V and J ends, which lost 6 bases and 5 bases, there was a span of 26 bases. The germline gives CDR1 SQVTM, CDR2 ANQGSEA. CDR3 in DNA: TGCAGCGTCGAGACGGCGGAGCCGGGACTCCTAGACGAGCAGTACTTC. It is translated as CSVETAEPGLLDEQYF.

The V call is TRBV25-1, the J call TRBJ1-4; D ambiguous. Looked up from germline, CDR1 is MGHDK and CDR2 is SYGVNS. The CDR3 runs 11 residues. Trimming removed 9 bases at V and 6 bases at J, with 8 bases between. CDR3 nucleotides: TGTGCCAGTGGCGCTTATGAAAAACTGTTTTTT. Translating gives CASGAYEKLFF.

In this sample, this clone turned up a few times. The J gene is TRBJ2-1, the V gene TRBV19; D possibly corresponds to TRBD1 (5 bases). Per germline, CDR1 LNHDA and CDR2 SQIVND (reference sequence). CDR3 size: 15 residues. V dropped 2 bases and J dropped 9 bases, with 17 bases sitting between them. The CDR3 sequence: CASSIRGQGHTEQFF. Written as DNA, the CDR3 is TGTGCCAGTAGTATACGTGGCCAGGGTCACACTGAGCAGTTCTTC.

The rearrangement joins TRBV27 to TRBJ2-1; D is unresolved. The CDR3 extends over 13 amino acids. Deletions cut 5 bases from V and 7 bases from J, with 12 bases between. Per the germline V gene, CDR1 is MNHEY and CDR2 is SMNVEV (reference sequence). The CDR3 sequence is CASSPSIGNEQFF. The CDR3 nucleotides read TGTGCCAGCAGTCCCTCGATTGGGAATGAGCAGTTCTTC.

The rearrangement joins TRBV11-2 to TRBJ1-1; D might be TRBD1 (6 bases). Trimming stripped 0 bases from V and 0 bases from J, with 8 bases between. CDR3 size: 15 residues. Germline V lookup: CDR1 SGHAT, CDR2 FQNNGV. CDR3 nucleotide sequence: TGTGCCAGCAGCTTAGATGGGGGGCTGAACACTGAAGCTTTCTTT. Its protein is CASSLDGGLNTEAFF.

The chain employs TRBV11-2 and TRBJ2-5; D may be TRBD2 (6 bases). Trimming removed 3 bases from V and 7 bases from J, with 15 bases in between. CDR1 and CDR2 (germline): SGHAT, FQNNGV. The CDR3 spans 14 residues. The CDR3 DNA is TGTGCCAGCAGCTTTAGCGGCCCCGGGGGGACCCAGTACTTC. It codes for CASSFSGPGGTQYF.

The chain recombines TRBV6-5 with TRBJ2-5; possibly TRBD1 or TRBD2 for D (5 bases each). V lost 2 bases and J lost 3, with 13 bases in between. The CDR3 is 15 residues long. Germline V gene lookup returns CDR1 MNHEY and CDR2 SVGAGI. CDR3 DNA sequence: TGTGCCAGCAGTTACGGGGGAGCAGCTAAAGAGACCCAGTACTTC. This gives the protein CASSYGGAAKETQYF.

V usage is TRBV2 and J usage is TRBJ2-3; 12 bases agree with TRBD2. Germline loops: CDR1 SNHLY, CDR2 FYNNEI. The trim removed 5 bases at V and 2 bases at J, leaving 5 bases unmatched. The CDR3 is 16 residues long. The CDR3 loop is CASSTRTSGTTDTQYF. CDR3 nucleotide sequence: TGTGCCAGCAGTACCCGGACTAGCGGGACCACAGATACGCAGTATTTT. The whole variable domain, remainder taken from reference TRBV2 and TRBJ2-3, is EPEVTQTPSHQVTQMGQEVILRCVPISNHLYFYWYRQILGQKVEFLVSFYNNEISEKSEIFDDQFSVERPDGSNFTLKIRSTKLEDSAMYFCASSTRTSGTTDTQYFGPGTRLTVL.

The chain joins TRBV7-3 to TRBJ2-3, with 7 bases fitting TRBD2. Germline V gene data show CDR1 as SGHTA and CDR2 as FQGTGA. The length of the CDR3 is 15 residues. J was trimmed by 0 bases and V by 5 bases; bases with no gene match: 5. Written as DNA, the CDR3 is TGTGCCAGCAGCCCCTATAGCGGGAGCACAGATACGCAGTATTTT. Protein: CASSPYSGSTDTQYF.

This chain links TRBV29-1 with TRBJ2-1; TRBD2 matches 12 bases. With 6 bases clipped from V and 11 bases from J, the junction kept 11 bases outside the gene matches. The CDR3 consists of 14 residues. The germline V gene has CDR1 SQVTM and CDR2 ANQGSEA. This CDR3 is CSVEPRLAGVKQFF. CDR3 sequence (DNA): TGCAGCGTGGAACCAAGACTAGCGGGGGTTAAGCAGTTCTTC.

The J gene is TRBJ2-1, the V gene TRBV7-2, with unresolved D. There are 14 residues in the CDR3. Germline CDR1 and CDR2: SGHTA and FQGNSA. The germline V and J ends were trimmed by 3 bases and 8 bases, with 14 bases remaining between them. CDR3 residues: CASSFYRPGDEQFF. The CDR3 DNA is TGTGCCAGCAGCTTTTATCGACCCGGCGATGAGCAGTTCTTC.

V is TRBV10-1 and J is TRBJ2-5; no definite D call. The germline V gene has CDR1 WNHNN and CDR2 SYGVQD (reference sequence). CDR3 length: 13 amino acids. The V end lost 2 bases, the J end lost 5 bases, and 9 bases lay between the germline ends. CDR3 region: CASSEGAWETQYF. CDR3 sequence (DNA): TGCGCCAGCAGTGAGGGAGCCTGGGAGACCCAGTACTTC.

The chain employs TRBV27 and TRBJ2-2; D gene unclear. The CDR3 is 13 amino acids. The germline CDR1 and CDR2 sequences are MNHEY and SMNVEV (reference sequence). Trimming cost V 5 bases and J 5 bases, with 9 bases left between them. CDR3: CASSPRRTGELFF. The DNA for the CDR3 is TGTGCCAGCAGTCCCCGAAGGACCGGGGAGCTGTTTTTT.

The chain carries TRBV29-1 and TRBJ2-1; D is ambiguous. CDR1 is SQVTM, CDR2 ANQGSEA, per germline. Trimming took off 1 base at V and 2 bases at J, with 6 bases between the two ends. This CDR3 is 13 amino acids long. CDR3 bases: TGCAGCGTTGAAGGGTTCACCTACAATGAGCAGTTCTTC. Translated, it gives CSVEGFTYNEQFF.

This sequence joins TRBV7-9 and TRBJ2-7, with TRBD1 matching over 7 bases. CDR1 SEHNR and CDR2 FQNEAQ come from the germline V gene (reference sequence). CDR3 size: 14 residues. V shed 5 bases, J shed 5 bases, and the junction held 9 bases outside the gene matches. Written as DNA, the CDR3 is TGTGCCAGCAGCCAGACAGGGACCTTCCACGAGCAGTACTTC. This codes for CASSQTGTFHEQYF.

The CDR3 DNA sequence: TGTGCCAGCTCACCACCGGGGGCATCCGCTGAAGCTTTCTTT. Its translation is CASSPPGASAEAFF. The chain carries TRBV18 and TRBJ1-1; TRBD1 might be the D (6 bases). Trimming took off 0 bases at V and 6 bases at J, with 11 bases between the two ends. The CDR3 has 14 amino acids. Per the germline V gene, CDR1 is KGHSH and CDR2 is LQKENI. The full variable domain, in which reference TRBV18 and TRBJ1-1 provide the parts outside the CDR3, is NAGVMQNPRHLVRRRGQEARLRCSPMKGHSHVYWYRQLPEEGLKFMVYLQKENIIDESGMPKERFSAEFPKEGPSILRIQQVVRGDSAAYFCASSPPGASAEAFFGQGTRLTVV.

CDR3 protein: CASSFISGANVLTF. The DNA of the CDR3 is TGTGCCAGCAGTTTTATCTCTGGGGCCAACGTCCTGACTTTC. V gene TRBV28 combines with J gene TRBJ2-6; no firm D call. Germline V gene lookup returns CDR1 MDHEN and CDR2 SYDVKM. V was cut by 3 bases and J by 0 bases, with 3 bases left in between. The CDR3 contains 14 residues.

The chain is built from TRBV7-6 and TRBJ2-6; D is undetermined. CDR1 and CDR2 from the germline V gene are SGHVS and FNYEAQ. The germline V and J ends were trimmed by 1 base and 5 bases, with 6 bases remaining between them. CDR3 length equals 14 residues. The chain's CDR3 is CASSLVGRANVLTF. In nucleotides, the CDR3 is TGTGCCAGCAGCTTAGTTGGCAGGGCCAACGTCCTGACTTTC.

The CDR3 sequence is CASSLTGTDEKLFF. CDR3 in DNA: TGTGCCAGCAGCCTGACAGGGACCGATGAAAAACTGTTTTTT. The chain links TRBV5-5 to TRBJ1-4, with 7 bases that match TRBD1. The CDR3 is 14 amino acids. V gave up 4 bases and J gave up 6 bases; unmatched junction bases: 6. Germline V gives CDR1 SGHKS, CDR2 YYEKEE (reference sequence).